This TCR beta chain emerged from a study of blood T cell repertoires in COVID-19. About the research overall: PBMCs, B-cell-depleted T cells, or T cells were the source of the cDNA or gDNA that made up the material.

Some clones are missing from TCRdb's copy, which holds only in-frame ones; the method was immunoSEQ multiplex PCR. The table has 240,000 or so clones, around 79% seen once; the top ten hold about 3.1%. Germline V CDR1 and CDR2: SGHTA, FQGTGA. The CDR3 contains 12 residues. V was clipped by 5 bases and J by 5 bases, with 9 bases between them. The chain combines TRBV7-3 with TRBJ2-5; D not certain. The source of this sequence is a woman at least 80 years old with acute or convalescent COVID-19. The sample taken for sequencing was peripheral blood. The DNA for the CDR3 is TGTGCCAGCAGCACAGCTCTGGAGACCCAGTACTTC. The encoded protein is CASSTALETQYF.